What follows are 21 T cell receptor beta chains derived from one specimen sequenced in a study of cytomegalovirus exposure and HLA in healthy donors. The PCR used 60 Vbeta and 13 Jbeta primers. The data were produced by immunoSEQ multiplex PCR, yet TCRdb's version contains in-frame clones alone and is incomplete. The sample carries 220,000 or so clones, 75% recorded once. Sequencing was carried out using PBMCs. The receptor source for this set is a woman in her twenties or thirties in good health and CMV-seronegative.

A single count supports this clone. This rearrangement joins TRBV7-2 to TRBJ1-1; no definite D call. The CDR3 is made up of 14 amino acids. The V end lost 2 bases, the J end lost 1 base, and 8 bases lay between the germline ends. Looked up from germline, CDR1 is SGHTA and CDR2 is FQGNSA. CDR3 in amino acids: CASSLLGANTEAFF. The CDR3 region has the DNA TGTGCCAGCAGCTTACTGGGAGCGAACACTGAAGCTTTCTTT.

The chain links TRBV5-1 to TRBJ2-3, with D uncertain. Germline assignment: CDR1 SGHRS and CDR2 YFSETQ. The CDR3 contains 14 residues. V was clipped by 4 bases and J by 1 base, with 10 bases between them. CDR3 nucleotides: TGCGCCAGCAGCCTAAGAGAGGGCACAGATACGCAGTATTTT. It encodes CASSLREGTDTQYF. Filled out from reference TRBV5-1 and TRBJ2-3, the complete variable domain reads KAGVTQTPRYLIKTRGQQVTLSCSPISGHRSVSWYQQTPGQGLQFLFEYFSETQRNKGNFPGRFSGRQFSNSRSEMNVSTLELGDSALYLCASSLREGTDTQYFGPGTRLTVL.

This clone has only one observation. The chain carries TRBV7-8 and TRBJ2-7; weak D call: TRBD1 (6 bases). CDR3 length equals 12 residues. Per the germline V gene, CDR1 is SGHVS and CDR2 is FQNEAQ. The V end was cut by 5 bases, the J end by 7 bases, with 12 bases between. CDR3 region: CASSPPRGEQYF. Here the CDR3 DNA reads TGTGCCAGCAGCCCTCCGAGGGGGGAGCAGTACTTC. Using reference TRBV7-8 and TRBJ2-7 for the parts outside the CDR3, the full variable domain is GAGVSQSPRYKVAKRGQDVALRCDPISGHVSLFWYQQALGQGPEFLTYFQNEAQLDKSGLPSDRFFAERPEGSVSTLKIQRTQQEDSAVYLCASSPPRGEQYFGPGTRLTVT.

The rearrangement uses TRBV15 and TRBJ2-7; tentatively, D is TRBD2 (5 bases). Germline-derived CDR1 and CDR2 are LNHNV and YYDKDF (reference sequence). The CDR3 totals 13 residues. The ends were cut back, 7 bases at V and 1 base at J, with 11 bases in the middle. The DNA for the CDR3 is TGTGCCACCAATAGCGCAAGTTCCTACGAGCAGTACTTC. Protein: CATNSASSYEQYF.

V is TRBV6-5 and J is TRBJ2-7; D may be TRBD1 (6 bases). The germline gives CDR1 MNHEY, CDR2 SVGAGI. Trimming left V 7 bases short and J 3 bases short, with 19 bases between. This CDR3 comprises 15 residues. In DNA, the CDR3 is TGTGCCAGCACTCGACTCCGGGACACTCGCTACGAGCAGTACTTC. It is translated as CASTRLRDTRYEQYF.

The chain uses TRBV19 and TRBJ1-1; D unclear. The CDR3 is 15 residues long. Germline CDR1 reads LNHDA; CDR2 reads SQIVND (reference sequence). Trimming cost V 3 bases and J 4 bases, with 15 bases left between them. CDR3 amino acids: CASSIPFLFSTEAFF. The CDR3 DNA follows: TGTGCCAGTAGTATCCCCTTTTTGTTCAGCACTGAAGCTTTCTTT.

The V call is TRBV30, the J call TRBJ2-7; 10 bases match TRBD1. With V trimmed by 5 bases and J by 7 bases, 11 bases remained unmatched. Germline V gene lookup returns CDR1 GTSNPN and CDR2 SVGIG (reference sequence). CDR3 size: 14 residues. CDR3 in amino acids: CAWAPGQGRKEQYF. The CDR3 coding sequence is TGTGCCTGGGCCCCGGGACAGGGGAGGAAGGAGCAGTACTTC.

The genes are TRBV5-5 and TRBJ2-6; tentatively, D is TRBD2 (6 bases). Deletions cut 0 bases from V and 3 bases from J, with 13 bases between. CDR1 is SGHKS, CDR2 YYEKEE, per germline (reference sequence). This CDR3 is built from 17 residues. The CDR3 DNA is TGTGCCAGCAGCTTGGATTCAGGGCGGGGTGGGGCCAACGTCCTGACTTTC. Encoded protein: CASSLDSGRGGANVLTF.

The genes are TRBV11-2 and TRBJ2-3; TRBD2 matches 7 bases. This CDR3 has 16 amino acids. The trim removed 1 base at V and 0 bases at J, leaving 4 bases unmatched. Germline V gene sequence: CDR1 SGHAT, CDR2 FQNNGV. The CDR3 DNA follows: TGTGCCAGCAGCTTAGGACTAGCACCGAGCACAGATACGCAGTATTTT. This encodes CASSLGLAPSTDTQYF.

The chain carries TRBV2 and TRBJ1-1, with no clear D. V was pared by 3 bases and J by 2 bases, with 13 bases between. The CDR3 totals 15 residues. CDR1 SNHLY and CDR2 FYNNEI come from the germline V gene. This chain's CDR3 is CASSESRVDNTEAFF. As DNA, the CDR3 is TGTGCCAGCAGTGAGTCGAGGGTGGATAACACTGAAGCTTTCTTT. The variable domain in full, completed from reference TRBV2 and TRBJ1-1, reads EPEVTQTPSHQVTQMGQEVILRCVPISNHLYFYWYRQILGQKVEFLVSFYNNEISEKSEIFDDQFSVERPDGSNFTLKIRSTKLEDSAMYFCASSESRVDNTEAFFGQGTRLTVV.

The chain recombines TRBV6-6 with TRBJ1-5; D not resolved. Per germline, CDR1 MNHNY and CDR2 SVGAGI (reference sequence). Trimming pared 2 bases from V and 9 bases from J, leaving 8 bases between. CDR3 size: 12 residues. The chain's CDR3 is CASSYPGSPQHF. The CDR3 DNA reads TGTGCCAGCAGTTACCCGGGATCGCCCCAGCATTTT.

In this sample, this clone turned up a few times. This sequence joins TRBV5-6 and TRBJ1-2, with D tentatively TRBD1 (6 bases). This CDR3 is 12 amino acids long. Between the trimmed V and J ends, which lost 4 bases and 10 bases, there was a span of 14 bases. Per germline, CDR1 SGHDT and CDR2 YYEEEE. The CDR3 region has the DNA TGTGCCAGCAGCCCGGACAGTTGGACCTACACCTTC. Its protein is CASSPDSWTYTF.

As for this clone: Other DNA sequences from this sample encode an identical CDR3 as well. This chain uses TRBV30 with TRBJ1-5; TRBD1 agrees at 11 bases. Unmatched junction bases numbered 4, after V lost 5 bases and J lost 7 bases. Germline V lookup: CDR1 GTSNPN, CDR2 SVGIG (reference sequence). The CDR3 is 13 residues long. The CDR3 here is CAWGTGGNQPQHF. Here the CDR3 DNA reads TGTGCCTGGGGGACAGGGGGTAACCAGCCCCAGCATTTT.

The rearrangement uses TRBV2 and TRBJ1-3, with 9 bases matching TRBD1. This CDR3 has 15 amino acids. The V gene end was trimmed by 6 bases and the J gene end by 4 bases; junction bases not matched to a gene: 7. From germline, CDR1 is SNHLY and CDR2 FYNNEI. DNA of the CDR3: TGTGCCAGCAGCGTACAGGGGGCGAGAGGAAACACCATATATTTT. Its translation: CASSVQGARGNTIYF.

CDR3 protein: CASSVDAGSGGTQYF. CDR3 coding DNA: TGTGCCAGCAGCGTAGACGCGGGGTCAGGTGGGACCCAGTACTTC. V and J are TRBV9 and TRBJ2-5; D perhaps matches TRBD2 (6 bases). This CDR3 comprises 15 residues. V was cut by 0 bases and J by 7 bases, with 16 bases left in between. The germline V gene has CDR1 SGDLS and CDR2 YYNGEE.

The chain is built from TRBV7-2 and TRBJ2-1, with D maybe TRBD2 (5 bases). Trimming took off 1 base at V and 2 bases at J, with 12 bases between the two ends. Germline loops: CDR1 SGHTA, CDR2 FQGNSA. The CDR3 runs to 16 residues. The CDR3 coding sequence is TGTGCCAGCAGCTTAGGTCCGGCAGCGGCCTACAATGAGCAGTTCTTC. Amino acids: CASSLGPAAAYNEQFF.

Notes on this clone: A read error may produce the germline difference seen at one junction end. V and J are TRBV4-1 and TRBJ1-4; D perhaps matches TRBD1 (5 bases). In germline, CDR1 is MGHRA, CDR2 YSYEKL. This CDR3 has 13 amino acids. DNA of the CDR3: TGTGCCAGCAGCCAAGATAGGGGAGAAAAACTGTTTTTT. It codes for CASSQDRGEKLFF.

The gene calls are TRBV6-1 and TRBJ1-1; TRBD1 is a possible D gene (5 bases). CDR3 length: 15 amino acids. Germline CDR1 MNHNS, CDR2 SASEGT. V was clipped by 2 bases and J by 1 base, with 11 bases between them. The CDR3 DNA sequence: TGTGCCAGCAGTGAACTAGGGGCCGGGAACACTGAAGCTTTCTTT. Its translation is CASSELGAGNTEAFF.

The genes are TRBV6-5 and TRBJ2-1; D perhaps matches TRBD1 (5 bases). Looked up from germline, CDR1 is MNHEY and CDR2 is SVGAGI. The V end was cut by 4 bases, the J end by 6 bases, with 13 bases between. The CDR3 loop spans 14 amino acids. Written as DNA, the CDR3 is TGTGCCAGCAGTTCGGCAGGGTGGAGCAATGAGCAGTTCTTC. Its translation: CASSSAGWSNEQFF.

About this clone itself: Other DNA sequences in the same sample also yield this CDR3. The chain has TRBV6-5 and TRBJ2-7; weak D call: TRBD2 (5 bases). The CDR3 length is 12 residues. Germline V gene data show CDR1 as MNHEY and CDR2 as SVGAGI. V was pared by 6 bases and J by 1 base, with 7 bases between. CDR3 in amino acids: CASSRGSYEQYF. CDR3 sequence (DNA): TGTGCCAGCAGCCGGGGTTCCTACGAGCAGTACTTC.

This chain links TRBV5-1 with TRBJ2-1, with 11 bases aligning to TRBD2. This CDR3 is 15 amino acids long. Germline V gene sequence: CDR1 SGHRS, CDR2 YFSETQ. Trimming cost V 7 bases and J 8 bases; bases outside gene matches: 11. DNA of the CDR3: TGCGCCAGCCAAGAAACTAGCGGGAGTGGGCATGAGCAGTTCTTC. This sequence encodes CASQETSGSGHEQFF.